The clone carrying this T cell receptor beta chain was detected only a few times. TCRdb ran MiXCR on the 5' RACE reads and lists one entry per CDR3 protein. The data hold some 350,000 distinct CDR3 sequences, with around 4.1% observed a single time. This record belongs to a study of T cells after yellow fever vaccination. This CDR3 has 13 amino acids. Germline V lookup: CDR1 DFQATT, CDR2 SNEGSKA (reference sequence). The V and J ends lost 6 bases and 1 base, in that order; junction bases with no gene match: 6. Sequenced here: PBMCs, sampled 5 days after the yellow fever booster vaccination. V gene TRBV20-1 combines with J gene TRBJ2-7; 7 bases fit TRBD1. The TCR sequence derives from a man between 18 and 35 years old who received the YFV17D yellow fever vaccine. The CDR3 DNA reads TGCAGTGCGCGGCAACAGGGGTCCTACGAGCAGTACGTC. Translated: CSARQQGSYEQYV.